This T cell receptor (beta chain) was identified in a study of OX40 agonist ivuxolimab in advanced cancers. Study details: The patients got ivuxolimab, which is an agonistic anti-OX40 (CD134) antibody. Study outcomes and limitations: By week 6 at 0.1 to 3.0 mg/kg, blood CD4+ and CD8+ T cells had expanded clonally.

Libraries were prepared by immunoSEQ multiplex PCR; TCRdb keeps only in-frame clonotypes and omits some of them. This table holds about 100,000 clones, less than 95% found once. Looked up from germline, CDR1 is SGHTA and CDR2 is FQGNSA. Unmatched junction bases numbered 2, after V lost 6 bases and J lost 9 bases. The CDR3 covers 13 residues. Note on this clone: Its antigen is currently unknown.

The sequenced sample was CD4+ or CD8+ T cells sorted from blood, obtained in a trial of the OX40 agonist ivuxolimab. The TCR sequence derives from an adult with an advanced solid tumor such as melanoma, head and neck, liver or kidney cancer. The rearrangement links TRBV7-2 to TRBJ2-2, with 12 bases fitting TRBD2. The CDR3 protein is CASSLAGGRELFF. CDR3 DNA sequence: TGTGCCAGCAGTCTAGCGGGAGGGAGGGAGCTGTTTTTT.